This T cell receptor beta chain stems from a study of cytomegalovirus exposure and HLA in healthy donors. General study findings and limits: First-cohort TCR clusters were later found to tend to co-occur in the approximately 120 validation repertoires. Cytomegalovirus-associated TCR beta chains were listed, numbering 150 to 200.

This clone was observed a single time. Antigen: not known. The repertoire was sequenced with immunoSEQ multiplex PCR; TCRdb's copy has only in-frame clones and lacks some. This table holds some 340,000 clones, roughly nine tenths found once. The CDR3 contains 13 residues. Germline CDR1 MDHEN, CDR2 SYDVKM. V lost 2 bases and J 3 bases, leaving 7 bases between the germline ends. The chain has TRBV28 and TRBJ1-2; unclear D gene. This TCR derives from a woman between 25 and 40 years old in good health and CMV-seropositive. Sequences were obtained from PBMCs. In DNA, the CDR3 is TGTGCCAGCAGTTTAACCCAGGACTATGGCTACACCTTC. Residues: CASSLTQDYGYTF.